One sample yielded the 15 T cell receptor beta chains listed below, sequenced in a study of blood T cells in healthy people across ages. Using a J-beta primer mix together with a sample-barcoded 5' primer, a second PCR was run for about 6 to 11 cycles. TCRdb redid the calling of the 5' RACE reads with MiXCR, one entry per CDR3 protein. The sample lists roughly 1.9 million distinct CDR3 sequences, 39% occurring once. The sequencing input was blood. The receptor source for this set is a human donor in good health.

V is TRBV11-2 and J is TRBJ2-7; 11 bases fit TRBD1. Germline V gene data show CDR1 as SGHAT and CDR2 as FQNNGV. The CDR3 loop spans 15 amino acids. V lost 6 bases, J lost 1 base, and 5 bases stayed unmatched. CDR3 sequence: CASRSGQGASYEQYF. The CDR3 bases are TGTGCCAGCAGGTCCGGACAGGGGGCATCCTACGAGCAGTACTTC.

This clonotype was counted once. The gene calls are TRBV7-3 and TRBJ2-4; a possible D gene is TRBD1 (5 bases). Germline V gene data show CDR1 as SGHTA and CDR2 as FQGTGA. The germline V and J ends were trimmed by 5 bases and 13 bases, with 21 bases remaining between them. The CDR3 is 14 amino acids. The CDR3 region is CASSLQFSDNEQYF. In nucleotides, the CDR3 is TGTGCCAGCAGCCTCCAGTTTTCGGACAATGAGCAGTACTTC.

The chain links TRBV20-1 to TRBJ1-4; 10 bases map to TRBD1. The V gene's germline CDR1 is DFQATT and CDR2 SNEGSKA (reference sequence). V dropped 5 bases and J dropped 6; count of bases not matched to a gene: 6. This CDR3 is 14 amino acids long. CDR3 in DNA: TGCAGTGCTCCTAGACAGGGGGCTCATGAAAAACTGTTTTTT. Residues: CSAPRQGAHEKLFF.

This chain uses TRBV7-2 with TRBJ2-6; D ambiguous. The germline V gene encodes CDR1 SGHTA and CDR2 FQGNSA. Trimming took 8 bases from V and 3 from J, leaving 8 bases between them. The CDR3 contains 13 residues. CDR3 sequence reads: CASQPGGANVLTF. Written as DNA, the CDR3 is TGTGCCAGCCAACCAGGTGGGGCCAACGTCCTGACTTTC.

This clonotype was detected a few times. This sequence joins TRBV7-3 and TRBJ2-1; a possible D gene is TRBD2 (6 bases). The length of the CDR3 is 15 residues. Per germline, CDR1 SGHTA and CDR2 FQGTGA. Trimming shortened V by 2 bases and J by 2 bases, and 10 bases separated the two germline ends. CDR3 region: CASSLLGGTYNEQFF. The DNA for the CDR3 is TGTGCCAGCAGCTTACTCGGGGGTACCTACAATGAGCAGTTCTTC.

This clonotype was detected only a few times. The chain couples TRBV29-1 to TRBJ2-1; D gene uncertain. Germline CDR1 SQVTM, CDR2 ANQGSEA. This CDR3 has 9 amino acids. Trimming left V 4 bases short and J 8 bases short, with 3 bases between. CDR3 in amino acids: CSVGYEQFF. CDR3 DNA: TGCAGCGTTGGCTATGAGCAGTTCTTC.

There are a few counts of this clonotype. The rearrangement links TRBV2 to TRBJ2-3; 8 bases are shared with TRBD2. The V gene's germline CDR1 is SNHLY and CDR2 FYNNEI. Trimming took 4 bases from V and 1 from J; bases not matched to a gene: 4. The CDR3 extends over 15 amino acids. CDR3 sequence reads: CASSVALAGTDTQYF. The CDR3 DNA follows: TGTGCCAGCAGTGTCGCACTAGCGGGCACAGATACGCAGTATTTT.

V gene TRBV7-2 combines with J gene TRBJ2-1; tentatively, D is TRBD2 (6 bases). TRBJ2-7 explains the end of the DNA better; the J call may be wrong. The CDR3 has 13 amino acids. Germline V gene sequence: CDR1 SGHTA, CDR2 FQGNSA. The CDR3 DNA reads TGTGCCAGCAGCTTAATGGGCGGGGTGGAGCAGTACTTC. Encoded protein: CASSLMGGVEQYF.

The V and J genes are TRBV9 and TRBJ2-1; D ambiguous. This CDR3 spans 13 amino acids. Germline CDR1 SGDLS, CDR2 YYNGEE. The V gene lost 3 bases and the J gene lost 9 bases, with 13 bases spanning the gap. The CDR3 spells CASSERRGGEQFF. The CDR3 DNA reads TGTGCCAGCAGCGAAAGGCGAGGTGGTGAGCAGTTCTTC.

The CDR3 DNA sequence: TGTGCCATCAGTGAGTCAGGGGGGGGTGGACCCCAGCATTTT. Translating it yields CAISESGGGGPQHF. This chain joins TRBV10-3 and TRBJ1-5, with a tentative D call TRBD1 (6 bases). V dropped 0 bases and J dropped 10 bases, with 13 bases sitting between them. The CDR3 spans 14 residues. Germline CDR1 ENHRY, CDR2 SYGVKD.

In its sample, this clonotype was seen once. The V and J genes are TRBV7-6 and TRBJ1-3; D might be TRBD1 (5 bases). This CDR3 spans 16 amino acids. V gave up 0 bases and J gave up 0 bases, with 9 bases separating them. Germline lookup yields CDR1 SGHVS and CDR2 FNYEAQ. The CDR3 nucleotides read TGTGCCAGCAGCTTAGCGGGCAGGGCCTCTGGAAACACCATATATTTT. This translates into CASSLAGRASGNTIYF.

This clonotype came up many times. The chain combines TRBV7-2 with TRBJ2-5; 8 positions match TRBD2. Trimming cost V 3 bases and J 6 bases; bases outside gene matches: 9. CDR1 and CDR2 (germline): SGHTA, FQGNSA. CDR3 length equals 15 residues. The CDR3 here is CASSFDRGGLKTQYF. The DNA for the CDR3 is TGTGCCAGCAGCTTCGATCGGGGGGGCCTGAAGACCCAGTACTTC.

Note on this clonotype: A read error may explain this, as a much larger clone is one base away. V and J are TRBV7-9 and TRBJ2-7; tentatively, D is TRBD2 (5 bases). The CDR3 length is 14 residues. The germline CDR1 and CDR2 sequences are SEHNR and FQNEAQ (reference sequence). The CDR3 here is CTSSLIGSSYEQYF. CDR3 in DNA: TGTACCAGCAGCTTGATAGGGAGCTCCTACGAGCAGTACTTC.

This clonotype has only a few counts. The rearrangement uses TRBV6-1 and TRBJ2-4; unclear D gene. V gave up 5 bases and J gave up 13 bases, with 18 bases separating them. In germline, CDR1 is MNHNS, CDR2 SASEGT. The CDR3 consists of 13 residues. In DNA, the CDR3 is TGTGCCAGCAGTCCCCTTCCGAATTTAGAGCAGTACTTC. Protein product: CASSPLPNLEQYF.

This sequence joins TRBV9 and TRBJ2-3; TRBD2 agrees at 7 bases. CDR1 and CDR2 from the germline V gene are SGDLS and YYNGEE. J was trimmed by 0 bases and V by 4 bases; bases with no gene match: 8. CDR3 length: 16 amino acids. CDR3 sequence reads: CASSPRGTSSTDTQYF. Here the CDR3 DNA reads TGTGCCAGCAGCCCGCGGGGGACTTCTAGCACAGATACGCAGTATTTT. Full variable domain (remainder filled in from reference TRBV9 and TRBJ2-3): DSGVTQTPKHLITATGQRVTLRCSPRSGDLSVYWYQQSLDQGLQFLIQYYNGEERAKGNILERFSAQQFPDLHSELNLSSLELGDSALYFCASSPRGTSSTDTQYFGPGTRLTVL.